By frequency, the clone carrying this TCR beta chain registers medium-sized. Its antigen is unidentified. The read terminates 3 residues ahead of where the CDR3 ends, so the germline J gene completes it. Per germline, CDR1 ENHRY and CDR2 SYGVKD. There are 14 residues in the CDR3. V was cut by 3 bases and J by 4 bases, with 10 bases left in between. TCR beta CDR3 amplified by multiplex PCR from roughly 1,100 ng genomic DNA. Assay used: immunoSEQ multiplex PCR; TCRdb lists only in-frame clones, some missing. Found here are tens of thousands of clones; the top ten clones hold under 8.5%. The entry originates in a study of T cells in women clearing cervical HPV infection. Background on the study: No precancer developed; the control's incident HPV16 infection cleared within 12 months. Case blood was drawn when the lesion was first found; control blood after infection became undetectable.

General study findings and limits: CIN3+ cases had significantly higher TCR repertoire richness than controls, but evenness did not differ.

The source is a woman aged 18 to 75 with a cervical HPV16 infection that either progressed to CIN3+ or cleared (not recorded which). This sequence joins TRBV10-3 and TRBJ1-3; D may be TRBD1 (5 bases). The sample comprised blood buffy coat. The part of the CDR3 DNA that was read is TGTGCCATCAGTGAAAGGGGTCCCGGAAACACC. Its protein product is CAISERGPGNT. The full CDR3 protein reads CAISERGPGNTIYF.